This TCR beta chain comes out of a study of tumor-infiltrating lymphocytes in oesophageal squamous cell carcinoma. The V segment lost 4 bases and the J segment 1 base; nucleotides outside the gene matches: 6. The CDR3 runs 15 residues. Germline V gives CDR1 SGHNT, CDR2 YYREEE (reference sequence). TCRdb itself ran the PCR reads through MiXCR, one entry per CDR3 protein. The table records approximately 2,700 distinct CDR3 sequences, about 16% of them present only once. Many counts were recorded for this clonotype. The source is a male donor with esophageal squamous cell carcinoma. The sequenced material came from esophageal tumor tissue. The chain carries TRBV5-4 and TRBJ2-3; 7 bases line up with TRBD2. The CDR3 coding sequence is TGTGCCAGCAGCCCCACGGGGAGGGGCACAGATACGCAGTATTTT. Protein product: CASSPTGRGTDTQYF.